The table lists the clone carrying this T cell receptor (beta chain) with a few counts. The antigen remains undetermined. The data belong to a study of early T cells in non-severe SARS-CoV-2 infection. The wider study: From unsorted whole blood, bulk RNA was sequenced, and the chains remained unpaired. Whole-study results and caveats: Private and CD4 specificities were missed by VDJdb matching, skewed to anti-spike CD8.

The length of the CDR3 is 11 residues. Germline V gene lookup returns CDR1 DFQATT and CDR2 SNEGSKA (reference sequence). Trimming left V 5 bases short and J 6 bases short, with 10 bases between. Individually, cDNA molecules had unique molecular identifiers attached to them. TCRdb independently ran MiXCR on the 5' RACE reads; one entry per CDR3 protein. The repertoire includes 100,000 to 120,000 distinct CDR3 sequences, about 12% of them detected once, and 3% to 3.5% sits in the top ten. This sequence joins TRBV20-1 and TRBJ1-1, with a possible D match to TRBD1 (6 bases). This TCR derives from an adult who was a healthcare worker with PCR-confirmed SARS-CoV-2 infection or an uninfected control (not recorded which). The sequenced material came from whole blood. For the CDR3, the DNA is TGCAGTGCTTTAGGGGGAGCTGAAGCTTTCTTT. Residues: CSALGGAEAFF.